What follows is one TCR beta chain and its context. Its cognate antigen is unknown. This record belongs to a study of cytomegalovirus exposure and HLA in healthy donors. General study results and limits: A previous analysis found most TCR beta V segments productive roughly 90% or roughly 30% of the time. Reportedly, TCR beta sequences accurately predicted HLA-A and HLA-B alleles in most subjects. The investigators catalogued under 200 TCR beta chains as cytomegalovirus-associated. Later analysis revealed greater clonal expansion in HLA-associated TCR beta chains than in equally common others.

This CDR3 is 17 amino acids long. Losses at the gene ends were 5 bases for V and 0 bases for J; bases not matched to a gene: 8. Germline V gives CDR1 SGHAT, CDR2 FQNNGV. The PCR used 60 Vbeta and 13 Jbeta primers. Sequencing used immunoSEQ multiplex PCR; TCRdb keeps in-frame clones, though not all of them. The repertoire holds roughly 200,000 clones, with about four fifths as singletons. Material: PBMCs. This clonotype originated in a girl aged 5 to 17 in good health and CMV-seropositive. The rearrangement uses TRBV11-2 and TRBJ2-2; 8 bases match TRBD2. CDR3 coding DNA: TGTGCCAGCAGCCCCAGGGCTAGCGGGTCGAACACCGGGGAGCTGTTTTTT. It is translated as CASSPRASGSNTGELFF.